These 15 T cell receptor beta chains share one sample of origin, sequenced in a study of shared clonotypes between healthy human individuals. Using immunoSEQ multiplex PCR, the repertoire was profiled, and TCRdb retains in-frame clones only, with some absent. Here the sample spans around 2.3 million clones, about 94% being singletons. Sequencing was done on a sample of naive CD4+ T cells sorted from blood. The subset was: CD45RA+ positively selected. The receptor source for this set is a man between 18 and 29 years old in good health.

A few counts support this clone. The chain couples TRBV10-2 to TRBJ1-2, with D maybe TRBD1 (5 bases). This CDR3 has 14 residues. The V gene's germline CDR1 is WSHSY and CDR2 SAAADI. Trimming shortened V by 2 bases and J by 8 bases, and 15 bases separated the two germline ends. The CDR3: CASSEPRLRGGYTF. DNA for the CDR3: TGCGCCAGCAGTGAGCCTAGACTGAGGGGCGGCTACACCTTC.

This clone appeared a single time. V gene TRBV9 combines with J gene TRBJ2-3; 11 bases align to TRBD2. This CDR3 is built from 16 residues. The germline CDR1 and CDR2 sequences are SGDLS and YYNGEE. The junction had 6 bases not matched to a gene; V was cut back by 0 bases and J by 6 bases. CDR3 DNA sequence: TGTGCCAGCAGCGTAGGAACTAGCGGGAGTATTGATACGCAGTATTTT. Translating gives CASSVGTSGSIDTQYF.

The CDR3 DNA reads as TGTGCCAGCAGCTATCCCACGGGGGGCTATGGCTACACCTTC. It translates to CASSYPTGGYGYTF. The chain is built from TRBV7-2 and TRBJ1-2, with D possibly being TRBD1 (5 bases). Per germline, CDR1 SGHTA and CDR2 FQGNSA. There are 14 residues in the CDR3. The V gene lost 4 bases and the J gene lost 4 bases, with 13 bases spanning the gap.

CDR3 nucleotides: TGTGCCATCAGTCCCGGACAGGGAGGCACCGGGGAGCTGTTTTTT. Translation: CAISPGQGGTGELFF. The chain is built from TRBV10-3 and TRBJ2-2, with 8 bases fitting TRBD1. CDR3 length: 15 residues. J gave up 4 bases and V 5 bases, and 6 bases lay outside the gene matches. Germline V lookup: CDR1 ENHRY, CDR2 SYGVKD.

The rearrangement uses TRBV7-9 and TRBJ1-1; no reliable D call. V was shortened by 1 base and J by 1 base, with 7 bases between the two germline ends. In germline, CDR1 is SEHNR, CDR2 FQNEAQ (reference sequence). The CDR3 spans 14 residues. The CDR3, as DNA: TGTGCCAGCAGCTTAGGGATTGCGAACACTGAAGCTTTCTTT. Translation: CASSLGIANTEAFF.

This chain joins TRBV4-1 and TRBJ1-3, with 11 positions matching TRBD1. This CDR3 has 16 residues. The trim removed 4 bases at V and 3 bases at J, leaving 5 bases unmatched. Germline V lookup: CDR1 MGHRA, CDR2 YSYEKL. CDR3 nucleotides: TGCGCCAGCAGCCCAGGACAGGGGGCGCTTGGAAACACCATATATTTT. It encodes CASSPGQGALGNTIYF.

J is TRBJ1-2 and V is TRBV5-1; no clear D. V lost 4 bases and J 2 bases, leaving 12 bases between the germline ends. The length of the CDR3 is 14 residues. Germline values: CDR1 SGHRS, CDR2 YFSETQ. CDR3 DNA: TGCGCCAGCAGCCCGGATGGCAGGAACTATGGCTACACCTTC. Translated: CASSPDGRNYGYTF. The full variable domain, its missing parts supplied by reference TRBV5-1 and TRBJ1-2, is KAGVTQTPRYLIKTRGQQVTLSCSPISGHRSVSWYQQTPGQGLQFLFEYFSETQRNKGNFPGRFSGRQFSNSRSEMNVSTLELGDSALYLCASSPDGRNYGYTFGSGTRLTVV.

V and J are TRBV2 and TRBJ2-3, with no clear D. CDR1 and CDR2 from the germline V gene are SNHLY and FYNNEI. Trimming stripped 3 bases from V and 4 bases from J, with 8 bases between. This CDR3 is built from 13 residues. The CDR3 region has the DNA TGTGCCAGCAGTGAGTTCGCCTCAGATACGCAGTATTTT. Residues: CASSEFASDTQYF.

The J gene is TRBJ2-3, the V gene TRBV10-1; D gene uncertain. Germline V CDR1 and CDR2: WNHNN, SYGVQD (reference sequence). This CDR3 region has 14 residues. V dropped 6 bases and J dropped 5 bases, with 15 bases sitting between them. CDR3 DNA sequence: TGCGCCAGCAGCGCCTTAGGCGTCGGAGATACGCAGTATTTT. It specifies CASSALGVGDTQYF.

The rearrangement joins TRBV6-9 to TRBJ2-3, with D tentatively TRBD1 (6 bases). The germline V gene encodes CDR1 MNHGY and CDR2 SVAAGI. V was cut by 6 bases and J by 5 bases, with 12 bases left in between. The CDR3 contains 13 residues. DNA for the CDR3: TGTGCCAGCAGATTACAGGGCGGAGATACGCAGTATTTT. It codes for CASRLQGGDTQYF.

The V and J genes are TRBV18 and TRBJ2-3; TRBD2 aligns across 7 bases. Germline lookup yields CDR1 KGHSH and CDR2 LQKENI. The V segment lost 4 bases and the J segment 4 bases; nucleotides outside the gene matches: 2. The CDR3 runs to 13 residues. For the CDR3, the DNA is TGTGCCAGCTCACAACTAGCGTCAGATACGCAGTATTTT. Encoded protein: CASSQLASDTQYF.

The chain is built from TRBV18 and TRBJ2-7; no clear D gene. CDR1 is KGHSH, CDR2 LQKENI, per germline. The V end lost 3 bases, the J end lost 7 bases, and 10 bases lay between the germline ends. There are 12 residues in the CDR3. The CDR3, as DNA: TGTGCCAGCTCACCTTCATACGGGGAGCAGTACTTC. Protein sequence: CASSPSYGEQYF.

This clone appeared a single time. The rearrangement uses TRBV6-5 and TRBJ1-2; possible D gene TRBD1, 6 bases. The CDR3 extends over 15 amino acids. Deletions cut 0 bases from V and 4 bases from J, with 12 bases between. Germline V CDR1 and CDR2: MNHEY, SVGAGI. The CDR3: CASSYSVTGPYGYTF. As DNA, the CDR3 is TGTGCCAGCAGTTACTCTGTGACAGGACCCTATGGCTACACCTTC.

This chain uses TRBV13 with TRBJ2-3; 14 nucleotides line up with TRBD2. The germline CDR1 and CDR2 sequences are PRHDT and FYEKMQ (reference sequence). The junction had 12 bases not matched to a gene; V was cut back by 5 bases and J by 2 bases. This CDR3 is built from 19 residues. Here the CDR3 reads CASSQGLAGVFGNTDTQYF. In DNA form, the CDR3 reads TGTGCCAGCAGCCAGGGACTAGCGGGAGTCTTCGGGAACACAGATACGCAGTATTTT.

The rearrangement uses TRBV2 and TRBJ2-1, with unresolved D. CDR3 length: 15 residues. Germline loops: CDR1 SNHLY, CDR2 FYNNEI. Trimming removed 5 bases at V and 4 bases at J, with 15 bases between. CDR3 nucleotide sequence: TGTGCCAGCAGTACGGACCAAATTGGATACAATGAGCAGTTCTTC. Its translation is CASSTDQIGYNEQFF.